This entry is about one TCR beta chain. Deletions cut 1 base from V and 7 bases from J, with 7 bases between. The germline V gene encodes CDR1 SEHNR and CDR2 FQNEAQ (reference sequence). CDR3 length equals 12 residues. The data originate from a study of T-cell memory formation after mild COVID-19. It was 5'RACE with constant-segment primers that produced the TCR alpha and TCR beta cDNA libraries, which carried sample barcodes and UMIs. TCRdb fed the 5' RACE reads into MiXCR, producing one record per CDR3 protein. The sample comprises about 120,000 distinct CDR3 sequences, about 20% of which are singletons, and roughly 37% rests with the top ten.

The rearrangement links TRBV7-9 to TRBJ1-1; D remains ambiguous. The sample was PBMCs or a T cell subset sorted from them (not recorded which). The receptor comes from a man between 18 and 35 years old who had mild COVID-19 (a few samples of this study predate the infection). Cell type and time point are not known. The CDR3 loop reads CASSLGAFEAFF. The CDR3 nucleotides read TGTGCCAGCAGCTTAGGAGCCTTTGAAGCTTTCTTT.